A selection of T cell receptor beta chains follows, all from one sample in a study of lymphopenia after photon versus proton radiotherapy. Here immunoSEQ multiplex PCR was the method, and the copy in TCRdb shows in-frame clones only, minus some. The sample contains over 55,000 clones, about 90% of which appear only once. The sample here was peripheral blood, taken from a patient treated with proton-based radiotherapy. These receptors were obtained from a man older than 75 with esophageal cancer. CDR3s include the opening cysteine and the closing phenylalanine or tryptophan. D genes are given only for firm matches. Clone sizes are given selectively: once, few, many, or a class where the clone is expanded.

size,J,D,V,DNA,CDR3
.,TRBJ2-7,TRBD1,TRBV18,TGTGCCAGCTCACCATCGACAGGGGGCGGTGGCGGCGAGCAGTACTTC,CASSPSTGGGGGEQYF
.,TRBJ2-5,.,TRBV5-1,TGCGCCAGCAGTAACTCAGTTCAAGAGACCCAGTACTTC,CASSNSVQETQYF
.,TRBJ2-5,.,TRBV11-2,TGTGCCAGCAGCGTGGACTGGTCACAAGAGACCCAGTACTTC,CASSVDWSQETQYF
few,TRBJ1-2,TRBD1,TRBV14,TGTGCCAGCAGCCTCGGGACAGTAAACGGCTACACCTTC,CASSLGTVNGYTF
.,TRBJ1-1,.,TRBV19,TGTGCCAGTAGTACTACGGGAAGATATAGGACTGAAGCTTTCTTT,CASSTTGRYRTEAFF
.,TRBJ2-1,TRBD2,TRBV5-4,TGTGCCAGCAGCTTGGTTCGGTGGGCTAGCGGGACCTACAATGAGCAGTTCTTC,CASSLVRWASGTYNEQFF
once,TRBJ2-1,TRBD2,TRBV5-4,TGTGCCAGCAGCTTGGCCGGTACTAGCGGAAACAATGAGCAGTTCTTC,CASSLAGTSGNNEQFF
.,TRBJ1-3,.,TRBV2,TGTGCCAGCAGTGAACCATCGGGCAGGAGGAGAAGTGACACCATATATTTT,CASSEPSGRRRSDTIYF
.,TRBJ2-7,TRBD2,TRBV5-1,TGCGCCAGCAGCAGGAAGTGGAAGACTAGCGGGGCCTCCTACGAGCAGTACTTC,CASSRKWKTSGASYEQYF
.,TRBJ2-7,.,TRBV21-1,TGTGCCGCGGGCAGGGGTCCGATCACATCCGACGAGCAGTACTTC,CAAGRGPITSDEQYF
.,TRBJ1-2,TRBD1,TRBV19,TGTGCCAGTAAGACTTCCAGGGGGCGCTTCTTTGGCTACACCTTC,CASKTSRGRFFGYTF
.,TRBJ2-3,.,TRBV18,TGTGCCAGCTCACCTAGCGGAGCCTCTAGCACAGATACGCAGTATTTT,CASSPSGASSTDTQYF
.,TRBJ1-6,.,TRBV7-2,TGTGCCAGCAGGGGGTACAGGGAGGCGTCACCCCTCCACTTT,CASRGYREASPLHF
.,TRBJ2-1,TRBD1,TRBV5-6,TGTGCCAGCAGCTTGGAGGGACAGGTCTTTAATGAGCAGTTCTTC,CASSLEGQVFNEQFF
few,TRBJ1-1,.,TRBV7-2,TGTGCCAGCACCGCGATGACTTACACTGAAGCTTTCTTT,CASTAMTYTEAFF
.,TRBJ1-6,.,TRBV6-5,TGTGCCAGCAGTTACTCGATGGGACCCTATAATTCACCCCTCCACTTT,CASSYSMGPYNSPLHF
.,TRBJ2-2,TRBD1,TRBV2,TGTGCCAGCAGTTCACCGGGACAGGGGTCCAGGAACACCGGGGAGCTGTTTTTT,CASSSPGQGSRNTGELFF
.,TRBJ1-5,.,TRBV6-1,TGTGCCAGCAGTGGAGGCAGATATAGCAATCAGCCCCAGCATTTT,CASSGGRYSNQPQHF
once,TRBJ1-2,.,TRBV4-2,TGTGCCAGCAGCCAAGGACAGCGAAACTATGGCTACACCTTC,CASSQGQRNYGYTF
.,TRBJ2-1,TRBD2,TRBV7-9,TGTGCCAGCAGCCCGACTAGCGGGGGCTACAATGAGCAGTTCTTC,CASSPTSGGYNEQFF
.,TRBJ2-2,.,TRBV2,TGTGCCAGCAGCCCTACCGGGGAGCTGTTTTTT,CASSPTGELFF
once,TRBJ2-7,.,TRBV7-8,TGTGCCAGCAGCTTAGCGCTCCCGGTCCAAGGCAGAGACTACGAGCAGTACTTC,CASSLALPVQGRDYEQYF
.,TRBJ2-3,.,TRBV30,TGTGCCTGGACTCAGAGCACAGATACGCAGTATTTT,CAWTQSTDTQYF
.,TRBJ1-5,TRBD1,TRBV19,TGTGCCAGTAGACATACCAGGGGGGGTGGCAATCAGCCCCAGCATTTT,CASRHTRGGGNQPQHF
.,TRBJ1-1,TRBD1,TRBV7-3,TGTGCCAGCAGCGTCGACAGGGGCAGGAACACTGAAGCTTTCTTT,CASSVDRGRNTEAFF
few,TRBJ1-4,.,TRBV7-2,TGTGCCAGCAGCTTAGCCCTGGCAGGAACTAATGAAAAACTGTTTTTT,CASSLALAGTNEKLFF
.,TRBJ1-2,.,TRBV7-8,TGTGCCAGCAGCCTCAGGGACGCGCGTCCTGATGGCTACACCTTC,CASSLRDARPDGYTF
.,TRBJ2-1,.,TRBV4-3,TGCGCCAGCAGCCAAGGAACGGGGTTTTCTCAAGAGCAGTTCTTC,CASSQGTGFSQEQFF
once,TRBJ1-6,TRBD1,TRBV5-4,TGTGCCAGCAGCTACGGGACCAGACAGGGGGTTAGGGGTAATTCACCCCTCCACTTT,CASSYGTRQGVRGNSPLHF
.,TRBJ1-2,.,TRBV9,TGTGCCAGCAGCGCCCAACCGTCCTCATGGGAGGGCTACACCTTC,CASSAQPSSWEGYTF
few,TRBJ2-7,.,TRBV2,TGTGCCAGCAGTGAGAGGCATACGTACGAGCAGTACTTC,CASSERHTYEQYF
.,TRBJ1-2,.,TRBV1,TGCACCAGCAGCCCTCTCAAGGGGCTTAACTATGGCTACACCTTC,CTSSPLKGLNYGYTF
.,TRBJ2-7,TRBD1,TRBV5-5,TGTGCCAGCATCCCCGGGCAGGGGGACTACGAGCAGTACTTC,CASIPGQGDYEQYF
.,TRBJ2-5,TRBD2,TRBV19,TGTGCCAGTAGTCAAGCGGGGGGGCTAGAGACCCAGTACTTC,CASSQAGGLETQYF
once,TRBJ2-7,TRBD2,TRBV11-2,TGTGCCAGCAGCTTATCTCCCGGGCGACTAGCCCATTACGAGCAGTACTTC,CASSLSPGRLAHYEQYF
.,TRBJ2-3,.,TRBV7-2,TGTGCCAGCACACGGGGGGCCCCAGATACGCAGTATTTT,CASTRGAPDTQYF
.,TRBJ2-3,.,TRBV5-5,TGTGCCAGCAGCTTGCTTAGACAGAGCACAGATACGCAGTATTTT,CASSLLRQSTDTQYF
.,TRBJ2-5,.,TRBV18,TGTGCCAGCTCGGATGGGCAGCAAGAGACCCAGTACTTC,CASSDGQQETQYF
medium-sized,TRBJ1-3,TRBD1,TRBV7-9,TGTGCCAGCAGCTTAGTCAGCGGGACAGCAGGAAACACCATATATTTT,CASSLVSGTAGNTIYF
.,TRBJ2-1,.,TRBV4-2,TGTGCCAGCAGCGATGCCGCGAGGAATGAGCAGTTCTTC,CASSDAARNEQFF